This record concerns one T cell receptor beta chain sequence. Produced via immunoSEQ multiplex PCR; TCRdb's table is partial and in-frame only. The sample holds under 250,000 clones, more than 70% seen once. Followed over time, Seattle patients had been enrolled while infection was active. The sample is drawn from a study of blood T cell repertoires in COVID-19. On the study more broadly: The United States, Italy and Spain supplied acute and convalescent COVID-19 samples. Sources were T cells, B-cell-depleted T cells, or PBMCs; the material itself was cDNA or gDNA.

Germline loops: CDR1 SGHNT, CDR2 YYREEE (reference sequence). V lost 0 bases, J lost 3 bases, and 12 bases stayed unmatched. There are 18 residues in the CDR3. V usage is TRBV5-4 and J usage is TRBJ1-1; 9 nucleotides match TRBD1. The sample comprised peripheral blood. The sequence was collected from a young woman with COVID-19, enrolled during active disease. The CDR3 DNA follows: TGTGCCAGCAGCTTGGAACCACAGGGGGCGCGCACGTACACTGAAGCTTTCTTT. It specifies CASSLEPQGARTYTEAFF. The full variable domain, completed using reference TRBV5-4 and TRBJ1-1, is ETGVTQSPTHLIKTRGQQVTLRCSSQSGHNTVSWYQQALGQGPQFIFQYYREEENGRGNFPPRFSGLQFPNYSSELNVNALELDDSALYLCASSLEPQGARTYTEAFFGQGTRLTVV.